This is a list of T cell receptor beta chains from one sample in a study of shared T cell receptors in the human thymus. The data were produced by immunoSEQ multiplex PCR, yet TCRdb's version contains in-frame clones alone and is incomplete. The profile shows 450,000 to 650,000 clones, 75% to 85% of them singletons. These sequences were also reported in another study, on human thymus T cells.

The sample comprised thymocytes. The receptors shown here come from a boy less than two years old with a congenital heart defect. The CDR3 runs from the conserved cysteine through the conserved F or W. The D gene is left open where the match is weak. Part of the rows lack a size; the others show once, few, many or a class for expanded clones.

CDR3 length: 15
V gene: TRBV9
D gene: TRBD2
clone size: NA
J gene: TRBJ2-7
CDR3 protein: CASSVGTSLDYEQYF
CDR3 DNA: TGTGCCAGCAGCGTGGGGACTAGCTTGGACTACGAGCAGTACTTC

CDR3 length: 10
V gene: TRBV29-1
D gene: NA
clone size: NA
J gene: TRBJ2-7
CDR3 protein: CSAGAGEQYF
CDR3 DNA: TGCAGCGCAGGGGCCGGCGAGCAGTACTTC

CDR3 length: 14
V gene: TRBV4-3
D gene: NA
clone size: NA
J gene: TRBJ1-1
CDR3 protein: CASSQDSPSPEAFF
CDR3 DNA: TGCGCCAGCAGCCAAGATTCCCCGTCCCCTGAAGCTTTCTTT

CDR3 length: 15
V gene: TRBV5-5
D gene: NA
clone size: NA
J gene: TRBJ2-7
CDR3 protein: CASSWRDRHSYEQYF
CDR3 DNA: TGTGCCAGCAGCTGGCGTGACAGACACTCCTACGAGCAGTACTTC

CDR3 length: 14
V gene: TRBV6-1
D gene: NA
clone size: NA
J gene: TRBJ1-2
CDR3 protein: CASSELGPDYGYTF
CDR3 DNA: TGTGCCAGCAGTGAACTGGGGCCCGACTATGGCTACACCTTC

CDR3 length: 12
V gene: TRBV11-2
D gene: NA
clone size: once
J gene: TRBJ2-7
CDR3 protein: CASSPDSYEQYF
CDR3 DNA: TGTGCCAGCAGCCCGGACAGCTACGAGCAGTACTTC

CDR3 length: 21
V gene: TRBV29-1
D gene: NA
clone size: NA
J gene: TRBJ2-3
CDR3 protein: CSVAIPWRGREERERADTQYF
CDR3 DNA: TGCAGCGTCGCTATACCGTGGAGGGGGCGAGAGGAGCGGGAGCGGGCAGATACGCAGTATTTT

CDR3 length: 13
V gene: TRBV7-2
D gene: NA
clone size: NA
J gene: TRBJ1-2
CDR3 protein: CASSLYSFYGYTF
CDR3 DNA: TGTGCCAGCAGCTTATACAGCTTCTATGGCTACACCTTC

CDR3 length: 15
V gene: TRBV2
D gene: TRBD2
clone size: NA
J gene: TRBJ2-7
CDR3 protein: CASRARREWTHEQYF
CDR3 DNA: TGTGCCAGCAGGGCGAGGCGGGAGTGGACCCACGAGCAGTACTTC

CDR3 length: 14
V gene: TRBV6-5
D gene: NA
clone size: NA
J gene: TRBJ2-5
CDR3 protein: CASSGDYIQETQYF
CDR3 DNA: TGTGCCAGCAGTGGAGACTACATCCAAGAGACCCAGTACTTC

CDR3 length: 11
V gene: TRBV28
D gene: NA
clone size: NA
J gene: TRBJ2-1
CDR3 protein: CASIEGHEQFF
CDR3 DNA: TGTGCCAGCATTGAAGGACACGAGCAGTTCTTC

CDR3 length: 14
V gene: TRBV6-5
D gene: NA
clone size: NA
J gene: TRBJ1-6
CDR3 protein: CASSYSRDNSPLHF
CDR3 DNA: TGTGCCAGCAGTTACTCCAGGGATAATTCACCCCTCCACTTT

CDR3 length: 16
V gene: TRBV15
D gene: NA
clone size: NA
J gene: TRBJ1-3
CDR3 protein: CATSPPGSVSGNTIYF
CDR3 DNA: TGTGCCACCAGCCCCCCCGGGTCGGTCTCTGGAAACACCATATATTTT

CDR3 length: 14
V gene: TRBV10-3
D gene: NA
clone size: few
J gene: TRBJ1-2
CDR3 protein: CAISESTGPWGYTF
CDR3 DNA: TGTGCCATCAGTGAATCAACAGGCCCCTGGGGCTACACCTTC

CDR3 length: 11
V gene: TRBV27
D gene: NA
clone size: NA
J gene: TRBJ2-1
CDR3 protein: CASKSIDEQFF
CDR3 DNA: TGTGCCAGCAAAAGCATCGATGAGCAGTTCTTC

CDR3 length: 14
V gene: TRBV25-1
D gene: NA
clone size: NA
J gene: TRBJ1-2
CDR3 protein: CASSEHGTSHGYTF
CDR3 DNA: TGTGCCAGCAGTGAACACGGGACAAGCCATGGCTACACCTTC

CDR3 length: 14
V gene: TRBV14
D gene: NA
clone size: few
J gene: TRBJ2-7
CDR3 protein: CASSPNRISYEQYF
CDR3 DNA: TGTGCCAGCAGCCCCAACAGGATTTCCTACGAGCAGTACTTC

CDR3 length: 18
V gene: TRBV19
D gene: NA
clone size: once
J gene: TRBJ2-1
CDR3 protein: CASTLSPYAGPPYNEQFF
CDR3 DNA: TGTGCCAGTACCCTTTCCCCGTACGCGGGGCCCCCCTACAATGAGCAGTTCTTC

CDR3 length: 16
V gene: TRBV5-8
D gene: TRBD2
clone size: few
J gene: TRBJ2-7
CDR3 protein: CASPGTSGHRSYEQYF
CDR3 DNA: TGTGCCAGCCCCGGGACTAGCGGCCACCGCTCCTACGAGCAGTACTTC

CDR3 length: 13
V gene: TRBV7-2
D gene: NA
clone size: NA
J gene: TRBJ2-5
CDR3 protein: CASSQRLMETQYF
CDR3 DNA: TGTGCCAGCAGCCAAAGACTGATGGAGACCCAGTACTTC

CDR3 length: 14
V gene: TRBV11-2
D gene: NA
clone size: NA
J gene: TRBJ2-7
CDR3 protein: CASSFGMSSHEQYF
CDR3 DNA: TGTGCCAGCAGCTTCGGGATGTCATCCCACGAGCAGTACTTC

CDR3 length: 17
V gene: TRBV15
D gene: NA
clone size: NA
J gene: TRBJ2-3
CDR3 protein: CATSRDPDSGHTDTQYF
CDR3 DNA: TGTGCCACCAGCAGAGATCCGGATAGCGGTCACACAGATACGCAGTATTTT

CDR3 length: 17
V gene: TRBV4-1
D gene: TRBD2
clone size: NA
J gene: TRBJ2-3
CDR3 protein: CASSLPRLAGGTDTQYF
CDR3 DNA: TGCGCCAGCAGCCTCCCGAGGTTAGCGGGAGGAACAGATACGCAGTATTTT

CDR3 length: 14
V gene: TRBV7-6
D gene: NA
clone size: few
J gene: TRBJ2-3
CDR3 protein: CASSPGQPTDTQYF
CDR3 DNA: TGTGCCAGCAGCCCTGGACAGCCCACAGATACGCAGTATTTT

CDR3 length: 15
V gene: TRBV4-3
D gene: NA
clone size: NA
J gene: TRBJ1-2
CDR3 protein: CASSQAAGGLYGYTF
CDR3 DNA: TGCGCCAGCAGCCAAGCTGCGGGGGGGCTCTATGGCTACACCTTC

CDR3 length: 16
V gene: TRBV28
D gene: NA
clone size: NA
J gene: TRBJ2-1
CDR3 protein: CASSLCKEGPGDEQFF
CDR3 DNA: TGTGCCAGCAGTTTATGCAAGGAGGGGCCGGGGGATGAGCAGTTCTTC

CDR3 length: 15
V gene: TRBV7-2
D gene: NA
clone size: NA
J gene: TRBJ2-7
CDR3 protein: CASSFRDFLPYEQYF
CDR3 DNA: TGTGCCAGCAGCTTCCGGGACTTCCTACCCTACGAGCAGTACTTC

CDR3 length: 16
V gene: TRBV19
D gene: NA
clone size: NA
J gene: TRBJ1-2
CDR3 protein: CASRIVPGELGYGYTF
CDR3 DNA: TGTGCCAGTAGGATTGTGCCAGGCGAACTGGGCTATGGCTACACCTTC

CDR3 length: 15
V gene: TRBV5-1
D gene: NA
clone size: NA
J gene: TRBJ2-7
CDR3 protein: CASSAWGERHYEQYF
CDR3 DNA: TGCGCCAGCAGCGCGTGGGGGGAGAGACACTACGAGCAGTACTTC

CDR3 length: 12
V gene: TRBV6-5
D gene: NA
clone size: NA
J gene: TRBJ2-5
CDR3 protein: CASSSTIETQYF
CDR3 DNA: TGTGCCAGCAGTTCTACGATCGAGACCCAGTACTTC

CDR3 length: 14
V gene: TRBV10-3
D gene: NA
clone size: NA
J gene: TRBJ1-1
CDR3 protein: CAMGSGVGNTEAFF
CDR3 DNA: TGTGCCATGGGGAGCGGCGTAGGGAACACTGAAGCTTTCTTT

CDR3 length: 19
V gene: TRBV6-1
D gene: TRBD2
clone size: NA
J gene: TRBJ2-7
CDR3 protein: CASSEGTSGTPRGFYEQYF
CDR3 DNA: TGTGCCAGCAGTGAAGGGACTAGCGGGACCCCCAGGGGCTTCTACGAGCAGTACTTC